This T cell receptor (beta chain) was sequenced for a study of shared clonotypes between healthy human individuals. Background on the study: The donor group consisted of two women and a few men, aged 18 to 49.

In the source study's methods: Filtering differed since immunoSEQ provided only junctions, with no quality scores. Produced via immunoSEQ multiplex PCR; TCRdb's table is partial and in-frame only. V, J and clone size are those of that table, while D and trimming were read from the DNA. The sample shows around 2.5 million clones, over 85% of them seen only once. This clone has just one count. The germline V gene encodes CDR1 MGHRA and CDR2 YSYEKL. The length of the CDR3 is 14 residues. V was clipped by 1 base and J by 1 base, with 5 bases between them. This clonotype originated in a man younger than 35 in good health. Some clones in this sample may be carry-over from other donors' samples. The chain couples TRBV4-1 to TRBJ2-4; D remains unclear. What was sequenced was naive CD4+ T cells from PBMCs. Subset in this sample: CD45RA+ positively selected. The CDR3 loop reads CASSQGLAKNIQYF. The CDR3 DNA follows: TGCGCCAGCAGCCAAGGTTTGGCCAAAAACATTCAGTACTTC.